What follows is one T cell receptor beta chain and its context. Source study methods: Quantification of nucleated cells was approximated via reference gene primer amplification. Repertoires were generated with immunoSEQ multiplex PCR, while TCRdb's copy carries only in-frame clones and drops some. Clone size and V and J calls were adopted from that table, with D and trimming inferred from the DNA. The data contain some 160,000 clones, about four fifths of them singletons. These data come from a study of blood T cell repertoires in COVID-19. Overall study: In each case, the material was cDNA or gDNA derived from T cells, B-cell-depleted T cells, or PBMCs.

The CDR3 covers 14 residues. Germline assignment: CDR1 MNHEY and CDR2 SVGAGI. Deletions cut 6 bases from V and 8 bases from J, with 17 bases between. The sequence was obtained from a man in his 70s who had recovered from COVID-19. The sequencing sample was made of peripheral blood. The V gene is TRBV6-5, the J gene TRBJ2-1; D call uncertain. The CDR3: CASRETPDVDEQFF. CDR3 DNA sequence: TGTGCCAGCAGGGAGACTCCCGATGTCGATGAGCAGTTCTTC.